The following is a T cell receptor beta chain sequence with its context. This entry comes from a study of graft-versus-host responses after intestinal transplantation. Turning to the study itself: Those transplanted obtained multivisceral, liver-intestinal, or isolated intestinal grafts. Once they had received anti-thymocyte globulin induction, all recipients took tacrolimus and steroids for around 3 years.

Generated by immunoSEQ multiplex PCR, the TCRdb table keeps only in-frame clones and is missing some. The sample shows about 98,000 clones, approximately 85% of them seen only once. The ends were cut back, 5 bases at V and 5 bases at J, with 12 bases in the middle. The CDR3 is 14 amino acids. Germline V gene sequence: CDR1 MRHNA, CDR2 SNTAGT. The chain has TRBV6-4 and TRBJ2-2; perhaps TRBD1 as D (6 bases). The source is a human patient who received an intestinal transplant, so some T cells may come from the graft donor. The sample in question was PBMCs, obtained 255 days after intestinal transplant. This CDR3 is CASSPDRGTGELFF. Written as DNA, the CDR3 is TGTGCCAGCAGTCCGGACAGAGGTACCGGGGAGCTGTTTTTT.